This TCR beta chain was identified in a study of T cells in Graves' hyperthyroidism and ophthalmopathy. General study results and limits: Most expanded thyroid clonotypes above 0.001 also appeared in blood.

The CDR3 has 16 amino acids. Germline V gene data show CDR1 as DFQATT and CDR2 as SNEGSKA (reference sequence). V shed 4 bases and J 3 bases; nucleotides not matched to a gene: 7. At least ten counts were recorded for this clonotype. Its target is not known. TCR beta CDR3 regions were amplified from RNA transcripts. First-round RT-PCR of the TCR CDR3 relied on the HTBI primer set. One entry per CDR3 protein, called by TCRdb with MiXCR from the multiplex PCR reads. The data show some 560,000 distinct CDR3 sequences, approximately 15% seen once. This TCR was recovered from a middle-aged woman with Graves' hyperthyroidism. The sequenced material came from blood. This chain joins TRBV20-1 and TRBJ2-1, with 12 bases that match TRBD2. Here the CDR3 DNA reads TGCAGTGCTATTGCGCTAGCGGGAGGGAGCTACAATGAGCAGTTCTTC. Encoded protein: CSAIALAGGSYNEQFF.